These 20 T cell receptor beta chains came from one sample sequenced in a study of cytomegalovirus exposure and HLA in healthy donors. PCR employed 60 Vbeta and 13 Jbeta primers. Here immunoSEQ multiplex PCR was the method, and the copy in TCRdb shows in-frame clones only, minus some. The sample consists of fewer than 130,000 clones, around three quarters of them appearing once. What was sequenced was PBMCs. The source is a woman in her thirties or forties in good health and CMV-seronegative.

This chain links TRBV29-1 with TRBJ2-2; 7 nucleotides line up with TRBD2. The CDR3 length is 15 residues. Trimming took 1 base from V and 10 from J; bases not matched to a gene: 12. The germline gives CDR1 SQVTM, CDR2 ANQGSEA. The CDR3 reads CSVEVGSGGDEELFF. As DNA, the CDR3 is TGCAGCGTTGAAGTGGGGTCGGGAGGAGACGAGGAGCTGTTTTTT.

This clone is a singleton in its sample. V usage is TRBV7-6 and J usage is TRBJ2-1; D perhaps matches TRBD1 (5 bases). With 10 bases removed from V and 0 bases from J, the gap between germline ends came to 10 bases. The CDR3 is 13 amino acids. CDR1 and CDR2 from the germline V gene are SGHVS and FNYEAQ. The CDR3 protein is CATGQSSYNEQFF. The CDR3 nucleotides read TGTGCCACAGGGCAAAGCTCCTACAATGAGCAGTTCTTC.

Here the CDR3 reads CASSLGGDLYGYTF. CDR3 nucleotide sequence: TGTGCCAGCAGCTTAGGAGGAGATCTATACGGCTACACCTTC. The rearrangement links TRBV11-2 to TRBJ1-2; D is ambiguous. V was cut by 1 base and J by 8 bases, with 14 bases left in between. There are 14 residues in the CDR3. From germline, CDR1 is SGHAT and CDR2 FQNNGV.

The chain has TRBV7-2 and TRBJ1-5, with a possible D match to TRBD1 (6 bases). The CDR3 length is 15 residues. Germline V CDR1 and CDR2: SGHTA, FQGNSA. Trimming removed 5 bases from V and 3 bases from J, with 14 bases in between. CDR3 protein: CASSLGRQVNQPQHF. CDR3 coding DNA: TGTGCCAGCAGCCTCGGCCGACAGGTCAATCAGCCCCAGCATTTT.

A few counts support this clone. This chain links TRBV28 with TRBJ1-3; D possibly corresponds to TRBD1 (5 bases). The germline V gene has CDR1 MDHEN and CDR2 SYDVKM. The CDR3 spans 15 residues. Deletions cut 0 bases from V and 0 bases from J, with 6 bases between. This CDR3 reads CASSLWGGSGNTIYF. In DNA form, the CDR3 reads TGTGCCAGCAGTTTATGGGGGGGCTCTGGAAACACCATATATTTT.

The chain uses TRBV4-1 and TRBJ2-7; maybe TRBD2 (5 bases). The CDR3 is made up of 16 amino acids. In germline, CDR1 is MGHRA, CDR2 YSYEKL. V dropped 0 bases and J dropped 2 bases, with 14 bases sitting between them. CDR3 loop: CASSQDTGSAPYEQYF. The CDR3 DNA reads as TGCGCCAGCAGCCAAGATACGGGGAGCGCCCCCTACGAGCAGTACTTC.

The chain combines TRBV28 with TRBJ1-5; 9 nucleotides agree with TRBD1. The CDR3 runs 16 residues. Germline assignment: CDR1 MDHEN and CDR2 SYDVKM. With V trimmed by 2 bases and J by 0 bases, 2 bases remained unmatched. This CDR3 is CASSLTGGYSNQPQHF. The CDR3 DNA reads as TGTGCCAGCAGTTTAACAGGGGGCTATAGCAATCAGCCCCAGCATTTT.

The V call is TRBV7-9, the J call TRBJ2-7; 9 bases are shared with TRBD1. With V trimmed by 5 bases and J by 6 bases, 11 bases remained unmatched. The CDR3 runs to 15 residues. The germline V gene has CDR1 SEHNR and CDR2 FQNEAQ (reference sequence). The chain's CDR3 is CASSTTGTGWFEQYF. CDR3 DNA sequence: TGTGCCAGCAGCACCACCGGGACAGGGTGGTTCGAGCAGTACTTC.

The chain uses TRBV19 and TRBJ1-2; 9 bases agree with TRBD1. The germline V gene encodes CDR1 LNHDA and CDR2 SQIVND (reference sequence). This CDR3 is 13 amino acids long. V trimming: 7 bases; J trimming: 6 bases; junction bases outside the gene matches: 6. The CDR3 spells CASTKRDRDGYTF. CDR3 DNA: TGTGCCAGTACCAAAAGGGACAGGGATGGCTACACCTTC.

The chain links TRBV29-1 to TRBJ1-1, with a tentative D call TRBD1 (6 bases). Trimming pared 7 bases from V and 10 bases from J, leaving 25 bases between. CDR1 and CDR2 (germline): SQVTM, ANQGSEA. The CDR3 runs to 14 residues. The CDR3 coding sequence is TGCAGCGCCACCGAGGGGGGGGCCGGCACACGAGCTTTCTTT. As protein: CSATEGGAGTRAFF.

The chain couples TRBV10-3 to TRBJ2-1; D is perhaps TRBD1 (6 bases). The CDR3 runs to 17 residues. Germline loops: CDR1 ENHRY, CDR2 SYGVKD. Between the trimmed V and J ends, which lost 2 bases and 0 bases, there was a span of 14 bases. The CDR3 here is CAISEPGEGGSYNEQFF. In DNA form, the CDR3 reads TGTGCCATCAGTGAGCCAGGGGAAGGGGGCTCCTACAATGAGCAGTTCTTC.

This clone was recorded a few times. V and J are TRBV7-8 and TRBJ2-3; possible D gene TRBD1, 6 bases. V was clipped by 5 bases and J by 1 base, with 10 bases between them. Germline values: CDR1 SGHVS, CDR2 FQNEAQ. The CDR3 consists of 14 residues. The CDR3 protein is CASSPGQGTDTQYF. DNA for the CDR3: TGTGCCAGCAGCCCGGGACAAGGCACAGATACGCAGTATTTT.

The chain has TRBV4-3 and TRBJ2-7, with 7 bases lining up with TRBD2. This CDR3 has 15 amino acids. Looked up from germline, CDR1 is LGHNA and CDR2 is YSLEER. V lost 0 bases, J lost 3 bases, and 5 bases stayed unmatched. The CDR3 nucleotides are TGCGCCAGCAGCCAAGATTCGGGGGGTAGCTACGAGCAGTACTTC. Translation: CASSQDSGGSYEQYF.

The chain couples TRBV5-1 to TRBJ1-2; 8 nucleotides align to TRBD1. Germline CDR1 is SGHRS and CDR2 is YFSETQ. V shed 0 bases, J shed 4 bases, and the junction held 2 bases outside the gene matches. CDR3 length: 14 residues. CDR3 in amino acids: CASSLGTGTYGYTF. The CDR3 DNA is TGCGCCAGCAGCTTGGGGACAGGGACCTATGGCTACACCTTC.

V and J are TRBV2 and TRBJ1-1, with no clear D. Trimming removed 3 bases from V and 0 bases from J, with 8 bases in between. Germline V CDR1 and CDR2: SNHLY, FYNNEI. The CDR3 spans 14 residues. CDR3 protein: CASSEVRLNTEAFF. The CDR3 region has the DNA TGTGCCAGCAGTGAGGTCAGGCTGAACACTGAAGCTTTCTTT.

The rearrangement links TRBV7-9 to TRBJ1-6; D unresolved. The V gene's germline CDR1 is SEHNR and CDR2 FQNEAQ (reference sequence). The ends were cut back, 1 base at V and 0 bases at J, with 10 bases in the middle. CDR3 length: 17 amino acids. DNA of the CDR3: TGTGCCAGCAGCTTAGTAGGGAGGAGCTCCTATAATTCACCCCTCCACTTT. This encodes CASSLVGRSSYNSPLHF. Drawing the rest from reference TRBV7-9 and TRBJ1-6, the complete variable domain is DTGVSQNPRHKITKRGQNVTFRCDPISEHNRLYWYRQTLGQGPEFLTYFQNEAQLEKSRLLSDRFSAERPKGSFSTLEIQRTEQGDSAMYLCASSLVGRSSYNSPLHFGNGTRLTVT.

This clone was detected only a few times. The gene calls are TRBV4-1 and TRBJ2-7; 9 bases align to TRBD1. The germline V gene encodes CDR1 MGHRA and CDR2 YSYEKL. With 3 bases clipped from V and 4 bases from J, the junction kept 25 bases outside the gene matches. The CDR3 sequence is 21 residues long. The CDR3 DNA reads as TGCGCCAGCAGCCATTGGAGTCCTTCGGGGGCCCTTACAGGGGGCAAGTACGAGCAGTACTTC. This sequence encodes CASSHWSPSGALTGGKYEQYF.

This chain links TRBV30 with TRBJ1-1, with a weak D call TRBD1 (5 bases). In germline, CDR1 is GTSNPN, CDR2 SVGIG (reference sequence). V was clipped by 0 bases and J by 7 bases, with 12 bases between them. The length of the CDR3 is 13 residues. The CDR3 here is CAWSVSRVVEAFF. Written as DNA, the CDR3 is TGTGCCTGGAGTGTATCCAGGGTAGTTGAAGCTTTCTTT.

The chain joins TRBV7-2 to TRBJ1-3; D gene uncertain. Germline V lookup: CDR1 SGHTA, CDR2 FQGNSA. Trimming left V 2 bases short and J 0 bases short, with 5 bases between. This CDR3 has 14 amino acids. The CDR3 nucleotides are TGTGCCAGCAGCTTACTATACTCTGGAAACACCATATATTTT. It translates to CASSLLYSGNTIYF.

The chain combines TRBV5-6 with TRBJ2-5; the D is unclear. CDR1 is SGHDT and CDR2 is YYEEEE in the germline V gene. The CDR3 extends over 11 amino acids. Deletions cut 4 bases from V and 3 bases from J, with 4 bases between. CDR3 DNA sequence: TGTGCCAGCAGCCGGGAAGAGACCCAGTACTTC. Translated: CASSREETQYF.